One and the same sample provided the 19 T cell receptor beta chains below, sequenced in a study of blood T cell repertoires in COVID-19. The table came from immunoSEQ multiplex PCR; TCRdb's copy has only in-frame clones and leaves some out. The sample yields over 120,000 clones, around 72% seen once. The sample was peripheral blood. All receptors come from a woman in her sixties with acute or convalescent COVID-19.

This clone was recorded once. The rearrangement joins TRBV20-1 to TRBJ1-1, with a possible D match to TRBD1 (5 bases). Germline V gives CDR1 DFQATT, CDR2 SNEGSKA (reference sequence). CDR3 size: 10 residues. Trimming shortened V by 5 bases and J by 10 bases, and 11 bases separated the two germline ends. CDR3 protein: CSAFGRGAFF. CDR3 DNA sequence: TGCAGTGCTTTTGGTAGGGGAGCTTTCTTT.

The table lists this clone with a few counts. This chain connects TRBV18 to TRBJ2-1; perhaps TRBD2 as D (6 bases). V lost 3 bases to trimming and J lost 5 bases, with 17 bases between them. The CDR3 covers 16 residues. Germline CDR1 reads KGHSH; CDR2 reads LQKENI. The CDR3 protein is CASSPPGRGYHNEQFF. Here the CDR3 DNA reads TGTGCCAGCTCACCGCCGGGACGGGGGTATCACAATGAGCAGTTCTTC.

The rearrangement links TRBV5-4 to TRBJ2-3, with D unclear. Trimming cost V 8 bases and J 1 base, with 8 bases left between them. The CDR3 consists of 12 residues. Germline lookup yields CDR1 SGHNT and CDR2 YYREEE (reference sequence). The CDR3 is CASGEGTDTQYF. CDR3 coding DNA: TGTGCCAGTGGAGAGGGCACAGATACGCAGTATTTT.

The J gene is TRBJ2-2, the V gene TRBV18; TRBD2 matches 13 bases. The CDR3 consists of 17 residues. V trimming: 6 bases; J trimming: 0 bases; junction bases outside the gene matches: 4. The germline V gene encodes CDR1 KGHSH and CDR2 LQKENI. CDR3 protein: CASSLGTSGTNTGELFF. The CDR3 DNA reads TGTGCCAGCTCTCTCGGGACTAGCGGGACGAACACCGGGGAGCTGTTTTTT.

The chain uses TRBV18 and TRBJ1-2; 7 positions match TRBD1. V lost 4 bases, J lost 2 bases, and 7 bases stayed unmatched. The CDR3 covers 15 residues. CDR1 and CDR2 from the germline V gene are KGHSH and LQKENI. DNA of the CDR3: TGTGCCAGCTCACGACAGGGCAGCGAGAACTATGGCTACACCTTC. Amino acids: CASSRQGSENYGYTF.

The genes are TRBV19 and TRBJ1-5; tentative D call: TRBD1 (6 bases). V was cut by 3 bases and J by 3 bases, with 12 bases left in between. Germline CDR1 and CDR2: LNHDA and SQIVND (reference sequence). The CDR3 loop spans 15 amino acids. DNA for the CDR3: TGTGCCAGTAGTATCGGGGGGGCCTACAATCAGCCCCAGCATTTT. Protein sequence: CASSIGGAYNQPQHF. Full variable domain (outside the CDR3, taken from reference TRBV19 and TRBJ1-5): DGGITQSPKYLFRKEGQNVTLSCEQNLNHDAMYWYRQDPGQGLRLIYYSQIVNDFQKGDIAEGYSVSREKKESFPLTVTSAQKNPTAFYLCASSIGGAYNQPQHFGDGTRLSIL.

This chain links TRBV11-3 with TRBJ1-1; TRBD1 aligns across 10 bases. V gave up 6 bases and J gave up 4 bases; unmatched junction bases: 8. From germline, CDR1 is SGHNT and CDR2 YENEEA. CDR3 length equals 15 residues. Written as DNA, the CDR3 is TGTGCCAGCAGACAAATGGGACAGGGGCTCACTGAAGCTTTCTTT. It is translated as CASRQMGQGLTEAFF.

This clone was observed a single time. Here the CDR3 DNA reads TGCGCCAGCAGCTTGGGCGACAGGCTGGACCAAGAGACCCAGTACTTC. This codes for CASSLGDRLDQETQYF. This chain uses TRBV5-1 with TRBJ2-5; possible D gene TRBD1, 6 bases. Between the trimmed V and J ends, which lost 0 bases and 0 bases, there was a span of 12 bases. CDR1 SGHRS and CDR2 YFSETQ come from the germline V gene. This CDR3 comprises 16 residues.

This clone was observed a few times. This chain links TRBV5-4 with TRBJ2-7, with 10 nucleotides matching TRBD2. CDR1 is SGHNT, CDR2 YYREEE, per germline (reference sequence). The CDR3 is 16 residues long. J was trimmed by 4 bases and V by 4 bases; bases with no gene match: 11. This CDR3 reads CASSRSGRARGYEQYF. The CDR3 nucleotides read TGTGCCAGCAGCCGGAGCGGGAGGGCAAGAGGTTACGAGCAGTACTTC.

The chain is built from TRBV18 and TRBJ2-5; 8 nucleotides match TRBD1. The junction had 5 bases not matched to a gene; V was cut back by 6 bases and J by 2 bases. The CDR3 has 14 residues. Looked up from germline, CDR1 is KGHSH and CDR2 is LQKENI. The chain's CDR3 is CASSRGTGQETQYF. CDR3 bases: TGTGCCAGCTCCCGAGGGACAGGTCAAGAGACCCAGTACTTC.

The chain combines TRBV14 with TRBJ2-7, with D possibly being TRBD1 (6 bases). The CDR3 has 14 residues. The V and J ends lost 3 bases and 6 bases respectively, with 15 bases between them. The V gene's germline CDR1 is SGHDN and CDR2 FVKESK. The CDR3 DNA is TGTGCCAGCAGCCACCTACAGGGAATTCGCGAGCAGTACTTC. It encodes CASSHLQGIREQYF. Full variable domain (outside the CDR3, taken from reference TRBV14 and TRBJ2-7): EAGVTQFPSHSVIEKGQTVTLRCDPISGHDNLYWYRRVMGKEIKFLLHFVKESKQDESGMPNNRFLAERTGGTYSTLKVQPAELEDSGVYFCASSHLQGIREQYFGPGTRLTVT.

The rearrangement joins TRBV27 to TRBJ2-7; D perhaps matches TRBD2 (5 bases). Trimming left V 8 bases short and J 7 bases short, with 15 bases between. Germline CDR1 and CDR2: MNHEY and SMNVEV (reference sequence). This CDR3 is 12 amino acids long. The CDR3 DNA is TGTGCCAGCGCGGGCGCTCTGCGAGAGCAGTACTTC. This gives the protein CASAGALREQYF.

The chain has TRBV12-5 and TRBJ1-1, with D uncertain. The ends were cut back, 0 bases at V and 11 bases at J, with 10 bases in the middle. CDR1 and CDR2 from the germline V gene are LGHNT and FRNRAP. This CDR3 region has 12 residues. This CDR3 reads CASGLVLGEAFF. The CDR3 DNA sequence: TGTGCTAGTGGTTTGGTACTGGGCGAGGCTTTCTTT.

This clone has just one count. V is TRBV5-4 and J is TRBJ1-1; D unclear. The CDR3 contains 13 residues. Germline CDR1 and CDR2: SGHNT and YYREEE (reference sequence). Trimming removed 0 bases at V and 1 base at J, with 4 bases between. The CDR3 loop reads CASSLDWNTEAFF. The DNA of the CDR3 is TGTGCCAGCAGCTTGGACTGGAACACTGAAGCTTTCTTT.

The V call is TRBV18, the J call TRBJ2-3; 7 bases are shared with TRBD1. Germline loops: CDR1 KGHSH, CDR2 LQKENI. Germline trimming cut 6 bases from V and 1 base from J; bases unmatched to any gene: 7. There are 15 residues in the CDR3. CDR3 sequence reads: CASSLRQGRTDTQYF. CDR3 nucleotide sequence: TGTGCCAGCTCTCTAAGACAGGGCCGCACAGATACGCAGTATTTT.

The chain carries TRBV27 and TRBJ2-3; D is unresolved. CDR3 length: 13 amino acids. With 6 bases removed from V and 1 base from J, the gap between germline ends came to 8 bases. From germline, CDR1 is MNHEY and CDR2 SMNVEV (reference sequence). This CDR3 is CASRQYGTDTQYF. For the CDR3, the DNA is TGTGCCAGCAGACAGTATGGCACAGATACGCAGTATTTT.

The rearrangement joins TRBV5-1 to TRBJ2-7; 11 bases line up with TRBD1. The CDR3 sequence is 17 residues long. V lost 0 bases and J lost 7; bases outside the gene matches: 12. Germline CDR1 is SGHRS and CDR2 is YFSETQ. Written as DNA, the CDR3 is TGCGCCAGCAGCTTGGGGCAGAGAGGACAGGGGGCGTGGGAGCAGTACTTC. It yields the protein CASSLGQRGQGAWEQYF.

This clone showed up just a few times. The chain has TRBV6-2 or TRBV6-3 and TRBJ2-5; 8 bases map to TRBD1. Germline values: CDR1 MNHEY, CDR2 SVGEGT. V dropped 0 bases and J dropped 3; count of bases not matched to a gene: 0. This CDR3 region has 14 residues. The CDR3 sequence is CASSYSTGEETQYF. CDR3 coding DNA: TGTGCCAGCAGTTACTCGACAGGGGAAGAGACCCAGTACTTC.

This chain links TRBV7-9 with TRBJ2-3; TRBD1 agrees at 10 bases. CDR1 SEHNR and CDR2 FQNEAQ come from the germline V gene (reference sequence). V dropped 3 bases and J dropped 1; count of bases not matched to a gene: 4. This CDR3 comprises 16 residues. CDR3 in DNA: TGTGCCAGCAGCTTGGACAGGGGGTTTGGCACAGATACGCAGTATTTT. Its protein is CASSLDRGFGTDTQYF.